This T cell receptor beta chain was documented in a study of cytomegalovirus exposure and HLA in healthy donors. For the study at large: A preliminary data release comprised around 85 million unique TCRs obtained from HLA-typed donors. General study findings and limits: The study flagged approximately 180 TCR beta chains as cytomegalovirus-associated. Earlier analysis yielded a pattern in which most TCR beta V segments were productive about 87% or about 30% of the time.

Primers included in the PCR were 60 Vbeta and 13 Jbeta primers. Only in-frame clones appear in the TCRdb table, and some are missing; sequencing was by immunoSEQ multiplex PCR. The sample records 160,000 or so clones, over 65% being singletons. As regards this clone: Its specificity is not known.

Germline CDR1 and CDR2: MRHNA and SNTAGT. V was pared by 6 bases and J by 8 bases, with 14 bases between. The CDR3 covers 13 residues. This chain joins TRBV6-4 and TRBJ2-1, with no clear D. The origin of this receptor is a man between 18 and 29 years old in good health and CMV-seropositive. The sample comprised PBMCs. The CDR3 bases are TGTGCCAGCAGCCTAGGTAGATTCGATGAGCAGTTCTTC. This gives the protein CASSLGRFDEQFF.